These 8 T cell receptor beta chains were all obtained from the same sample, sequenced in a study of control samples from healthy donors and cancer patients. Only in-frame clones appear in the TCRdb table, and some are missing; sequencing was by immunoSEQ multiplex PCR. This table holds approximately 150,000 clones, 91% found once. Sequencing was carried out using blood. Receptors originate from a man aged 25 to 40 in good health.

V is TRBV11-2 and J is TRBJ1-1; 7 bases fit TRBD1. J lost 5 bases, V lost 5 bases, and 5 bases had no gene match. This CDR3 is built from 13 residues. Germline CDR1 reads SGHAT; CDR2 reads FQNNGV. CDR3 loop: CASSTGVGTEAFF. The CDR3 DNA follows: TGTGCCAGCAGCACAGGGGTAGGGACTGAAGCTTTCTTT.

CDR3 sequence reads: CASSLSSKNQPQHF. DNA of the CDR3: TGTGCCAGCAGCCTATCTAGTAAGAATCAGCCCCAGCATTTT. This sequence joins TRBV7-8 and TRBJ1-5; D call uncertain. The V and J ends lost 5 bases and 4 bases respectively, with 12 bases between them. Germline-derived CDR1 and CDR2 are SGHVS and FQNEAQ. CDR3 length: 14 residues.

Only one count was recorded for this clone. This sequence joins TRBV2 and TRBJ2-2; 8 bases match TRBD2. Germline loops: CDR1 SNHLY, CDR2 FYNNEI. The CDR3 sequence is 15 residues long. The trim removed 4 bases at V and 7 bases at J, leaving 8 bases unmatched. In DNA, the CDR3 is TGTGCCAGCAGTGCGGCGGGGGGCTCTCTCGGGGAGCTGTTTTTT. This gives the protein CASSAAGGSLGELFF.

V gene TRBV30 combines with J gene TRBJ1-1; D is ambiguous. This CDR3 has 12 residues. V was trimmed by 2 bases and J by 0 bases, leaving 4 bases between them. Germline loops: CDR1 GTSNPN, CDR2 SVGIG (reference sequence). The CDR3 loop is CAWSPVNTEAFF. The CDR3 nucleotides are TGTGCCTGGAGTCCGGTGAACACTGAAGCTTTCTTT.

This rearrangement joins TRBV11-2 to TRBJ2-2, with D unclear. Germline V CDR1 and CDR2: SGHAT, FQNNGV. There are 12 residues in the CDR3. The V end lost 1 base, the J end lost 6 bases, and 3 bases lay between the germline ends. The CDR3 DNA reads as TGTGCCAGCAGCTTAGCTTCCGGGGAGCTGTTTTTT. Encoded protein: CASSLASGELFF.

The V and J genes are TRBV12-3 or TRBV12-4 and TRBJ2-3, with a tentative D call TRBD2 (5 bases). This CDR3 spans 12 amino acids. The V end was cut by 6 bases, the J end by 7 bases, with 11 bases between. CDR3 nucleotide sequence: TGTGCCAGCAGGACGGGATCCTATACGCAGTATTTT. The encoded protein is CASRTGSYTQYF.

This rearrangement joins TRBV5-6 to TRBJ2-6; 7 nucleotides align to TRBD1. The CDR3 is made up of 17 amino acids. V lost 0 bases, J lost 0 bases, and 3 bases stayed unmatched. Germline values: CDR1 SGHDT, CDR2 YYEEEE. The CDR3 region is CASSLARGISGANVLTF. The CDR3 DNA reads as TGTGCCAGCAGCTTGGCCAGGGGGATCTCTGGGGCCAACGTCCTGACTTTC.

In this sample, this clone turned up once. This chain joins TRBV28 and TRBJ1-3; possibly TRBD1 for D (6 bases). Trimming took off 4 bases at V and 9 bases at J, with 16 bases between the two ends. From germline, CDR1 is MDHEN and CDR2 SYDVKM. The CDR3 runs 14 residues. The CDR3 here is CASSYDRRFVTIYF. CDR3 bases: TGTGCCAGCAGTTACGACAGGCGTTTCGTCACCATATATTTT.